The table lists the clone carrying this T cell receptor beta chain with many counts. The entry originates in a study of Graves' ophthalmopathy and Graves' hyperthyroidism. Enrolled hyperthyroidism patients had a new diagnosis, a duration under 2 months, and an age of 18 to 65. Amplification targeted the TCR beta CDR3 regions, with RNA transcripts as the source material. Second-round multiplex PCR followed a first-round RT-PCR using HTBI primers. In TCRdb, the multiplex PCR reads were re-called with MiXCR into one record per CDR3 protein. The sample lists under 800,000 distinct CDR3 sequences; roughly 20% were seen once. The CDR3 contains 13 residues. In germline, CDR1 is DFQATT, CDR2 SNEGSKA (reference sequence). Trimming left V 5 bases short and J 4 bases short, with 15 bases between.

The source of this sequence is a woman aged 18 to 35 with stable Graves' hyperthyroidism. Some clones in this sample may be carry-over from other donors' samples. The rearrangement uses TRBV20-1 and TRBJ2-7, with D hard to call. The specimen sequenced was peripheral blood. CDR3 bases: TGCAGTGCTGGCTACAGTAAGAGTTACGAGCAGTACTTC. Protein: CSAGYSKSYEQYF.